Below are 25 T cell receptor beta chains sequenced from a single sample in a study of cytomegalovirus exposure and HLA in healthy donors. Use of 60 Vbeta and 13 Jbeta primers characterized the PCR. The method was immunoSEQ multiplex PCR; TCRdb's version includes in-frame clones alone and lacks a portion of them. The sample lists 100,000 to 150,000 clones, 77% seen once, with roughly 3.9% in the top ten. The specimen was PBMCs. The receptors were sampled from a male donor in good health and CMV-seropositive.

A note on this clone: One end of the junction is discordant with germline, which a read error may explain. V and J are TRBV28 and TRBJ1-3; tentative D call: TRBD1 (6 bases). Per the germline V gene, CDR1 is MDHEN and CDR2 is SYDVKM. CDR3 length: 13 amino acids. The chain's CDR3 is CASSLREAGKGDF. CDR3 DNA: TGTGCCAGCAGTTTACGGGAGGCGGGCAAGGGGGATTTT.

J is TRBJ1-2 and V is TRBV27; 8 positions match TRBD1. The trim removed 4 bases at V and 4 bases at J, leaving 2 bases unmatched. CDR3 length: 13 residues. The germline gives CDR1 MNHEY, CDR2 SMNVEV (reference sequence). CDR3 in amino acids: CASSYRGAYGYTF. CDR3 bases: TGTGCCAGCAGTTACAGGGGGGCCTATGGCTACACCTTC.

The chain couples TRBV27 to TRBJ2-5; 7 bases are shared with TRBD1. Germline CDR1 MNHEY, CDR2 SMNVEV (reference sequence). J gave up 5 bases and V 8 bases, and 14 bases lay outside the gene matches. The CDR3 loop spans 15 amino acids. CDR3 in DNA: TGTGCCAGCGTTAGACGAGGGGGCACCACGGAGACCCAGTACTTC. Encoded protein: CASVRRGGTTETQYF.

This chain uses TRBV18 with TRBJ2-3, with TRBD2 matching over 8 bases. The CDR3 has 16 residues. In germline, CDR1 is KGHSH, CDR2 LQKENI. J gave up 0 bases and V 4 bases, and 6 bases lay outside the gene matches. CDR3 amino acids: CASSLPGLGSTDTQYF. Written as DNA, the CDR3 is TGTGCCAGCTCACTTCCGGGACTAGGAAGCACAGATACGCAGTATTTT.

This clone has a handful of counts. The chain has TRBV28 and TRBJ2-7, with TRBD1 matching over 7 bases. Germline CDR1 and CDR2: MDHEN and SYDVKM. The CDR3 extends over 14 amino acids. J gave up 4 bases and V 6 bases, and 9 bases lay outside the gene matches. The CDR3 here is CASRLPGTVYEQYF. The CDR3 DNA reads TGTGCCAGCAGGCTTCCCGGGACAGTTTACGAGCAGTACTTC.

The rearrangement links TRBV2 to TRBJ2-5, with D maybe TRBD2 (6 bases). Trimming took 3 bases from V and 5 from J, leaving 7 bases between them. The CDR3 runs 12 residues. Germline V gives CDR1 SNHLY, CDR2 FYNNEI. The DNA of the CDR3 is TGTGCCAGCAGTGAGGCGGGGGAGACCCAGTACTTC. Protein sequence: CASSEAGETQYF. The full variable domain, completed using reference TRBV2 and TRBJ2-5, is EPEVTQTPSHQVTQMGQEVILRCVPISNHLYFYWYRQILGQKVEFLVSFYNNEISEKSEIFDDQFSVERPDGSNFTLKIRSTKLEDSAMYFCASSEAGETQYFGPGTRLLVL.

The J gene is TRBJ1-2, the V gene TRBV5-1, with a weak D call TRBD1 (5 bases). The CDR3 sequence is 15 residues long. Germline CDR1 SGHRS, CDR2 YFSETQ. V was cut by 1 base and J by 2 bases, with 12 bases left in between. CDR3 sequence reads: CASSLSGGGNYGYTF. CDR3 DNA sequence: TGCGCCAGCAGCTTGAGTGGCGGGGGAAACTATGGCTACACCTTC. Looking up the rest from reference TRBV5-1 and TRBJ1-2 gives the full variable domain: KAGVTQTPRYLIKTRGQQVTLSCSPISGHRSVSWYQQTPGQGLQFLFEYFSETQRNKGNFPGRFSGRQFSNSRSEMNVSTLELGDSALYLCASSLSGGGNYGYTFGSGTRLTVV.

This chain connects TRBV5-4 to TRBJ2-5; tentatively, D is TRBD2 (8 bases). V was pared by 4 bases and J by 5 bases, with 24 bases between. This CDR3 is built from 17 residues. Germline V CDR1 and CDR2: SGHNT, YYREEE (reference sequence). In DNA form, the CDR3 reads TGTGCCAGCAGCAAGGGGGCCGGGGGGGCGTCTAGGGAGACCCAGTACTTC. Residues: CASSKGAGGASRETQYF. Complete variable domain (other parts from reference TRBV5-4 and TRBJ2-5): ETGVTQSPTHLIKTRGQQVTLRCSSQSGHNTVSWYQQALGQGPQFIFQYYREEENGRGNFPPRFSGLQFPNYSSELNVNALELDDSALYLCASSKGAGGASRETQYFGPGTRLLVL.

The V gene is TRBV6-1, the J gene TRBJ2-3; 13 bases are shared with TRBD2. Germline V gene lookup returns CDR1 MNHNS and CDR2 SASEGT. The ends lost 6 bases at V and 4 bases at J; junction bases unmatched: 4. The CDR3 covers 15 residues. This chain's CDR3 is CASSATSGGADTQYF. As DNA, the CDR3 is TGTGCCAGCAGCGCCACTAGCGGGGGGGCAGATACGCAGTATTTT.

The chain combines TRBV6-1 with TRBJ1-5, with 7 positions matching TRBD1. In germline, CDR1 is MNHNS, CDR2 SASEGT. The CDR3 is made up of 13 amino acids. The V and J ends lost 4 bases and 5 bases, in that order; junction bases with no gene match: 2. In nucleotides, the CDR3 is TGTGCCAGCAGTGGGACAGGATATCAGCCCCAGCATTTT. Translation gives CASSGTGYQPQHF.

The genes are TRBV5-1 and TRBJ1-4; D ambiguous. CDR1 SGHRS and CDR2 YFSETQ come from the germline V gene. The V gene lost 0 bases and the J gene lost 8 bases, with 11 bases spanning the gap. The CDR3 has 14 residues. The CDR3 sequence is CASSLARGGEKLFF. Here the CDR3 DNA reads TGCGCCAGCAGCTTGGCAAGAGGAGGGGAAAAACTGTTTTTT.

V and J are TRBV19 and TRBJ1-5; no clear D. Looked up from germline, CDR1 is LNHDA and CDR2 is SQIVND (reference sequence). CDR3 size: 13 residues. The V gene lost 11 bases and the J gene lost 4 bases, with 15 bases spanning the gap. In nucleotides, the CDR3 is TGTGCCTGTTCACCAAGAACTAATCAGCCCCAGCATTTT. This codes for CACSPRTNQPQHF.

V is TRBV6-6 and J is TRBJ1-2, with 11 bases lining up with TRBD1. The trim removed 2 bases at V and 8 bases at J, leaving 4 bases unmatched. Germline V lookup: CDR1 MNHNY, CDR2 SVGAGI (reference sequence). The CDR3 spans 14 residues. CDR3 sequence (DNA): TGTGCCAGCAGTTACAGGCGGACAGGGGGCGGCTACACCTTC. Amino acids: CASSYRRTGGGYTF.

The rearrangement links TRBV5-6 to TRBJ2-7, with a tentative D call TRBD2 (6 bases). The ends were cut back, 4 bases at V and 4 bases at J, with 15 bases in the middle. This CDR3 has 14 residues. Per the germline V gene, CDR1 is SGHDT and CDR2 is YYEEEE. CDR3 nucleotides: TGTGCCAGCAGCGCGGGACCCCTTGGATACGAGCAGTACTTC. It specifies CASSAGPLGYEQYF.

The chain couples TRBV18 to TRBJ2-7, with TRBD2 matching over 15 bases. Germline values: CDR1 KGHSH, CDR2 LQKENI. The V gene end was trimmed by 6 bases and the J gene end by 6 bases; junction bases not matched to a gene: 6. The CDR3 consists of 15 residues. The CDR3 reads CASSLGTSGRSEQYF. The CDR3 DNA follows: TGTGCCAGCTCCCTCGGGACTAGCGGGAGGAGCGAGCAGTACTTC.

This clone was counted a single time. The V gene is TRBV6-1, the J gene TRBJ2-7; D is unclear. With 4 bases removed from V and 3 bases from J, the gap between germline ends came to 16 bases. Germline V gives CDR1 MNHNS, CDR2 SASEGT. The CDR3 consists of 15 residues. The CDR3 sequence is CASSASQVLGYEQYF. The DNA for the CDR3 is TGTGCCAGCAGTGCTTCGCAGGTCTTGGGCTACGAGCAGTACTTC.

This clone was counted a single time. The chain couples TRBV5-5 to TRBJ1-6; weak D call: TRBD1 (6 bases). This CDR3 has 17 amino acids. Trimming shortened V by 0 bases and J by 8 bases, and 18 bases separated the two germline ends. Germline loops: CDR1 SGHKS, CDR2 YYEKEE (reference sequence). CDR3 DNA: TGTGCCAGCAGCTTGGAAGGCAGGGGTCAACTTCATTCACCCCTCCACTTT. Translated: CASSLEGRGQLHSPLHF.

The rearrangement uses TRBV28 and TRBJ2-1; 7 nucleotides align to TRBD1. V lost 2 bases to trimming and J lost 0 bases; unmatched junction nucleotides: 4. The germline gives CDR1 MDHEN, CDR2 SYDVKM. CDR3 length equals 16 residues. CDR3 region: CASSLAGGASYNEQFF. In DNA form, the CDR3 reads TGTGCCAGCAGTTTAGCAGGGGGAGCCTCCTACAATGAGCAGTTCTTC.

Comment on this clone: At one end the junction does not follow the germline gene, possibly because of a read error. This chain's CDR3 is CAWSWAFSGANGLTF. In DNA form, the CDR3 reads TGTGCCTGGAGTTGGGCTTTCTCTGGGGCCAACGGCCTGACTTTC. This chain uses TRBV30 with TRBJ2-6, with TRBD1 as a possible D gene (5 bases). This CDR3 is 15 amino acids long. CDR1 GTSNPN and CDR2 SVGIG come from the germline V gene (reference sequence).

This chain uses TRBV4-2 with TRBJ1-3; no definite D call. Trimming stripped 0 bases from V and 4 bases from J, with 22 bases between. The CDR3 contains 19 residues. The germline gives CDR1 LGHNA, CDR2 YNFKEQ. The CDR3 region is CASSQDRLGSYRDGNTIYF. In nucleotides, the CDR3 is TGTGCCAGCAGCCAAGACAGGCTTGGGTCGTATCGAGACGGAAACACCATATATTTT.

The chain recombines TRBV6-6 with TRBJ2-5; TRBD1 might be the D (6 bases). V dropped 5 bases and J dropped 1 base, with 14 bases sitting between them. The CDR3 loop spans 15 amino acids. From germline, CDR1 is MNHNY and CDR2 SVGAGI (reference sequence). The CDR3 DNA reads TGTGCCAGCAGTGGCCAGGGGCGCCCCCAAGAGACCCAGTACTTC. This codes for CASSGQGRPQETQYF.

This clone has just a few counts. The chain links TRBV19 to TRBJ1-5; D is unclear. The CDR3 is 13 amino acids. V shed 3 bases and J shed 4 bases, with 7 bases lying between them. Germline V gene lookup returns CDR1 LNHDA and CDR2 SQIVND (reference sequence). The DNA of the CDR3 is TGTGCCAGTAGTATGACGGGGAATCAGCCCCAGCATTTT. Its translation is CASSMTGNQPQHF. The full variable domain, its missing parts supplied by reference TRBV19 and TRBJ1-5, is DGGITQSPKYLFRKEGQNVTLSCEQNLNHDAMYWYRQDPGQGLRLIYYSQIVNDFQKGDIAEGYSVSREKKESFPLTVTSAQKNPTAFYLCASSMTGNQPQHFGDGTRLSIL.

The CDR3 coding sequence is TGTGCCAGCAGCGTGCGGACAGGGGCTCATCAGCCCCAGCATTTT. Its protein is CASSVRTGAHQPQHF. The chain is built from TRBV7-2 and TRBJ1-5; 9 bases line up with TRBD1. This CDR3 contains 15 residues. Germline-derived CDR1 and CDR2 are SGHTA and FQGNSA. Trimming removed 5 bases from V and 5 bases from J; junction bases left unmatched: 7.

The chain employs TRBV10-3 and TRBJ1-1, with unresolved D. Trimming pared 3 bases from V and 1 base from J, leaving 6 bases between. The CDR3 extends over 13 amino acids. Germline CDR1 ENHRY, CDR2 SYGVKD. The CDR3 DNA is TGTGCCATCAGTGAACAGAAGAACACTGAAGCTTTCTTT. Translation: CAISEQKNTEAFF.

This chain connects TRBV2 to TRBJ1-1; D gene ambiguous. V lost 3 bases and J lost 5, with 13 bases in between. CDR3 length: 14 residues. Germline CDR1 is SNHLY and CDR2 is FYNNEI. In DNA form, the CDR3 reads TGTGCCAGCAGTGATGGGCAGCTCAGAACTGAAGCTTTCTTT. Its translation: CASSDGQLRTEAFF.